This is a list of T cell receptor beta chains from one sample in a study of T-cell reconstitution after alpha-beta-depleted transplantation in children. MiXCR, run by TCRdb on the PCR reads, gives a single entry per CDR3 protein. This table holds fewer than 750,000 distinct CDR3 sequences, approximately 22% found once. This material consisted of PBMCs, mostly from graft donor cells, taken 360 days after TCRalphabeta/CD19-depleted stem cell transplant. Receptors originate from a boy in the first two years of life who had a stem cell transplant for acute myeloid leukemia, so the T cells may come from the graft donor. The CDR3 runs from the conserved cysteine through the conserved F or W. A D gene is named only where the DNA matches it firmly. Clone size is given for some rows only: seen once, a few or many times, or a class if the clone is expanded.

D gene,J gene,V gene,clone size,CDR3 DNA,CDR3 protein
NA,TRBJ2-1,TRBV29-1,many,TGCAGCGTCCGACAGGTCCTTAACTACAATGAGCAGTTCTTC,CSVRQVLNYNEQFF
NA,TRBJ2-5,TRBV24-1,few,TGTGCCACCGGGACCGACAGGCAAGAGACCCAGTACTTC,CATGTDRQETQYF
TRBD2,TRBJ2-2,TRBV4-3,NA,TGCGCCAGCAGCCAAGATCAAACTAGCGGGGGAAGGTGGGAGCTGTTTTTT,CASSQDQTSGGRWELFF
TRBD1,TRBJ2-5,TRBV7-7,few,TGTGCCAGCAGCCCGGACAGGGATGAGACCCAGTACTTC,CASSPDRDETQYF
NA,TRBJ1-4,TRBV5-1,few,TGCGCCAGCAGCGGCCTAACGGGTGAAAAACTGTTTTTT,CASSGLTGEKLFF
TRBD1,TRBJ1-6,TRBV29-1,few,TGCAGCGTTCTGACAGGGGGTGATTCACCCCTCCACTTT,CSVLTGGDSPLHF
TRBD2,TRBJ2-5,TRBV29-1,NA,TGCAGCGTTGGTGGTGGGGGGGAAGAGACCCAGTACTTC,CSVGGGGEETQYF
NA,TRBJ2-3,TRBV10-3,NA,TGTGCCACTCAGGGGATCGTGCACACAGATACGCAGTATTTT,CATQGIVHTDTQYF
TRBD1,TRBJ2-7,TRBV6-2/TRBV6-3,NA,TGTGCCATCGGAAGCCAGGGGGCGAGCTCCTACGAGCAGTACTTC,CAIGSQGASSYEQYF
TRBD2,TRBJ2-1,TRBV20-1,NA,TGCAGTGCTCTTCAACTAGCGGTTTCCTACAATGAGCAGTTCTTC,CSALQLAVSYNEQFF
NA,TRBJ2-3,TRBV9,few,TGTGCCAGCAGCGTAGAAGAGGTTCACGTGTTCGCAGATACGCAGTATTTT,CASSVEEVHVFADTQYF
NA,TRBJ2-3,TRBV4-3,NA,TGCGCCAGCAGCCGGACAGAGCCTCAAGCAGATACGCAGTATTTT,CASSRTEPQADTQYF
NA,TRBJ2-1,TRBV7-2,NA,TGTGCCAGCAGCTTAGGGCTAGGGCCCTACAATGAGCAGTTCTTC,CASSLGLGPYNEQFF
TRBD1,TRBJ2-7,TRBV6-1,few,TGTGCCAGCAGACAAAACAGGGGAACATCCTACGAGCAGTACTTC,CASRQNRGTSYEQYF
NA,TRBJ1-2,TRBV12-3/TRBV12-4,many,TGTGCCAGCAGTTTAAGGGCCCAAGTCGGTGGCTACACCTTC,CASSLRAQVGGYTF
NA,TRBJ2-7,TRBV29-1,few,TGCAGCGTCGCCAAGGGTGCGGGCCACGAGCAGTACTTC,CSVAKGAGHEQYF
NA,TRBJ1-5,TRBV7-3,few,TGTGCCAGCAACCGACATCCCGGAGAAGGTCAGCCCCAGCATTTT,CASNRHPGEGQPQHF